This T cell receptor (beta chain) was sequenced for a study of neurological immune-mediated disorders. Study results and caveats: None of the CDR3 amino acid sequences in expanded clones turned up in more than one subject, which points to private repertoires in all groups.

A word on this clonotype: Its specificity is unknown.

From the 5' RACE reads, TCRdb called clonotypes with MiXCR, one entry per CDR3 protein. The table includes approximately 82,000 distinct CDR3 sequences, less than 15% detected once. This CDR3 is built from 13 residues. Germline CDR1 and CDR2: SGHRS and YFSETQ. Trimming cost V 4 bases and J 6 bases; bases outside gene matches: 5. Specimen: PBMCs. This rearrangement joins TRBV5-1 to TRBJ2-3; 7 bases are shared with TRBD2. This TCR derives from a woman in her fifties or sixties in good health. The CDR3 DNA is TGCGCCAGCAGCGTGGGACTATCCGATACGCAGTATTTT. Its translation: CASSVGLSDTQYF.